This paragraph reports one TCR beta chain. Each PCR had synthetic TCR analog templates added to it as a spike-in. The data were produced by immunoSEQ multiplex PCR, yet TCRdb's version contains in-frame clones alone and is incomplete. The table includes 70,000 or so clones, about 89% detected once. This record belongs to a study of PD-L1 blockade in urothelial cancer. Study context: Patients initiated atezolizumab in the mid-2010s at 1,200 mg intravenously every 3 weeks. Treatment start was followed by blood analysis at 3 weeks (second dose) and again at 6 weeks.

The receptor comes from a man in his fifties or sixties with urothelial cancer. The material was PBMCs, obtained around atezolizumab (anti-PD-L1) treatment.

CDR3 in DNA: TGCGCCAGCAGCCAAGTCGGGGGACAGGGAATTCGTCAGCCCCAGCATTTT. Translation: CASSQVGGQGIRQPQHF. This chain links TRBV4-1 with TRBJ1-5; 9 bases fit TRBD1. J gave up 6 bases and V 1 base, and 10 bases lay outside the gene matches. From germline, CDR1 is MGHRA and CDR2 YSYEKL. This CDR3 is 17 amino acids long.